This T cell receptor (beta chain) originates from a study of cytomegalovirus exposure and HLA in healthy donors. The PCR was carried out with 60 Vbeta primers and 13 Jbeta primers. TCRdb keeps only in-frame clones here, not all; method: immunoSEQ multiplex PCR. The data show under 110,000 clones, roughly four fifths seen once. On this clone: Its cognate antigen is unknown.

The germline CDR1 and CDR2 sequences are SGDLS and YYNGEE. CDR3 length: 17 residues. The J segment lost 1 base and the V segment lost 0 bases, leaving 5 bases of the junction unmatched. Study-wide results and caveats: It was confirmed in vitro that a few of the CMV-associated chains were specific for CMV antigens.

This receptor was taken from a woman between 50 and 59 years old in good health and CMV-seropositive. The chain uses TRBV9 and TRBJ2-2; 8 bases align to TRBD1. Sequencing was carried out using PBMCs. CDR3 coding DNA: TGTGCCAGCAGCGTAGGGTCAGGGGGCATGAACACCGGGGAGCTGTTTTTT. Its translation: CASSVGSGGMNTGELFF.